This T cell receptor (beta chain) was documented in a study of cytomegalovirus exposure and HLA in healthy donors. Whole-study findings and limits: Accounts indicate the classifier identified cytomegalovirus status with strong specificity and sensitivity.

Points on this clone: Antigen: not known.

60 Vbeta and 13 Jbeta primers were used in PCR. Repertoires were generated with immunoSEQ multiplex PCR, while TCRdb's copy carries only in-frame clones and drops some. The sample holds 150,000 or so clones. The germline gives CDR1 SGHTA, CDR2 FQGTGA. Trimming at V came to 4 bases and at J to 7 bases, leaving 6 bases not matched to a gene. CDR3 size: 13 residues. Sequenced input: PBMCs. The TCR sequence derives from a woman aged 60-75 years in good health and CMV-seronegative. The chain links TRBV7-3 to TRBJ1-1; 7 bases line up with TRBD1. The CDR3 sequence: CASSYATGNEAFF. Here the CDR3 DNA reads TGTGCCAGCAGCTACGCGACAGGGAATGAAGCTTTCTTT.